This TCR beta chain is drawn from a study of CD8+ T cells in alopecia areata. Germline lookup yields CDR1 LGHNA and CDR2 YNLKQL (reference sequence). The CDR3 consists of 15 residues. Noted time point: mouse skin at time of skin grafting. In this sample, this clone is medium-sized. All gene names here are mouse names. The missing CDR3 end, 4 residues past where the read stops, is filled in from the germline J gene. In each case, RNA was isolated and then reverse transcribed into cDNA as the sequencing template. Here immunoSEQ multiplex PCR was the method, and the copy in TCRdb shows in-frame clones only, minus some. The sample yields over a thousand clones, without any singletons.

This specimen was skin, taken at week 0. The TCR originated in a C3H/HeJ mouse with alopecia areata. The strain's MHC: H2-k. The genes are TRBV5 and TRBJ2-5; 13 bases agree with TRBD2. CDR3 DNA (partial): TGTGCCAGCAGTCACGGACTGGGGGGGCGCGAC. It translates to CASSHGLGGRD. The whole CDR3 is CASSHGLGGRDTQYF.